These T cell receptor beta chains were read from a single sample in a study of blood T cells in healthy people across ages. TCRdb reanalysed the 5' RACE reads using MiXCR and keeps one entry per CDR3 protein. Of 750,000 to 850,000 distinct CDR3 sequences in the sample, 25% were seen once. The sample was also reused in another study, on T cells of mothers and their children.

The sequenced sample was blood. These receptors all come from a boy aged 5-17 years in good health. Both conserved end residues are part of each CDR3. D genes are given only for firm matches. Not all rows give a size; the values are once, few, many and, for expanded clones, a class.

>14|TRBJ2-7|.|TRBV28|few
CASSYATDYYEQYF
TGTGCCAGCAGCTACGCGACGGACTACTACGAGCAGTACTTC
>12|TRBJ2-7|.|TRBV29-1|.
CSVRRGNYEQYF
TGCAGCGTGAGACGTGGTAACTACGAGCAGTACTTC
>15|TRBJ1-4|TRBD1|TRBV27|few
CASSLTGQGPGELFF
TGTGCCAGCAGTCTAACCGGACAGGGACCAGGGGAACTGTTTTTT
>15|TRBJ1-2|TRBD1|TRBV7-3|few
CASSLTGTGATGYTF
TGTGCCAGCAGCTTAACCGGGACAGGGGCGACAGGCTACACCTTC
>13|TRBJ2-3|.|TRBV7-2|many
CASSLGATDTQYF
TGCGCCAGCAGCCTAGGGGCCACAGATACGCAGTATTTT
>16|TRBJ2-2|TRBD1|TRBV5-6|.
CASSFGTGIGTGELFF
TGTGCCAGCAGCTTCGGGACAGGGATCGGCACCGGGGAGCTGTTTTTT
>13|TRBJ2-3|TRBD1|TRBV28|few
CASGQGYTDTQYF
TGTGCCAGCGGACAGGGGTACACTGATACGCAGTATTTT
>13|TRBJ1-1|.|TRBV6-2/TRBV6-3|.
CASSWGPRVEAFF
TGTGCCAGCAGCTGGGGACCGCGAGTTGAAGCTTTCTTT
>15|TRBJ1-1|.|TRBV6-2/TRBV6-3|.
CASSSIPGARTEAFF
TGTGCCAGCAGCTCGATTCCGGGGGCGCGGACTGAAGCTTTCTTT
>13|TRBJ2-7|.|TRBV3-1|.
CASSRTRTYEQYF
TGTGCCAGCAGCCGAACTCGAACCTACGAGCAGTACTTC
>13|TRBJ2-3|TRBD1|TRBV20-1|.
CSAPNRGWDTQYF
TGCAGTGCCCCTAACAGGGGGTGGGATACGCAGTATTTT
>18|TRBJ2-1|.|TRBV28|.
CASSLPRNVYRTYNEQFF
TGTGCCAGCAGTTTGCCCAGGAACGTGTATAGGACCTACAATGAGCAGTTCTTC
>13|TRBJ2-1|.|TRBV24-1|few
CATSLDPEDEQFF
TGTGCCACCAGCCTCGACCCAGAGGATGAGCAGTTCTTC
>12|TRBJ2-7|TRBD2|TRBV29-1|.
CSASGSVLEQYF
TGCAGCGCAAGCGGGAGTGTACTCGAGCAGTACTTC
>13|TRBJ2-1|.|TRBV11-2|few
CASSSWGYNEQFF
TGTGCCAGCAGCTCATGGGGGTACAATGAGCAGTTCTTC
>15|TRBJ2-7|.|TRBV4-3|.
CASSLGVRDPYEQYF
TGCGCCAGCAGCCTTGGTGTCAGGGATCCCTACGAGCAGTACTTC
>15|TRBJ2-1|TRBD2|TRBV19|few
CASRGLAGDYNEQFF
TGTGCCAGTAGGGGACTAGCGGGGGACTACAATGAGCAGTTCTTC
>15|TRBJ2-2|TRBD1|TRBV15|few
CATRAGTGESGELFF
TGTGCCACCAGAGCAGGGACAGGGGAATCCGGGGAGCTGTTTTTT
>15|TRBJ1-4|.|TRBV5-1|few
CASSSWASPNEKLFF
TGCGCCAGCAGTTCCTGGGCCAGCCCTAATGAAAAACTGTTTTTT
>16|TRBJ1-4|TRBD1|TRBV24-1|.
CATSDRAGTAFEKLFF
TGTGCCACCAGTGATCGCGCCGGGACAGCTTTCGAAAAACTGTTTTTT
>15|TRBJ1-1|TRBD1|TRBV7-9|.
CASSSQRQGGTEAFF
TGTGCCAGCAGCTCACAGCGACAGGGCGGCACTGAAGCTTTCTTT
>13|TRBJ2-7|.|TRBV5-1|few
CASSAGKVNEQYF
TGCGCCAGCAGCGCCGGGAAGGTCAACGAGCAGTACTTC
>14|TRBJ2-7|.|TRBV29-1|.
CSVRGGGNSYEQYF
TGCAGCGTAAGAGGGGGGGGGAATTCCTACGAGCAGTACTTC